This T cell receptor beta chain was sequenced for a study of naive and memory T cell subsets. Points from the study as a whole: This RNA-based method may be sensitive to activation-related transcript changes.

The CDR3 covers 15 residues. V lost 5 bases, J lost 1 base, and 4 bases stayed unmatched. The SP2 primer and nested alpha and beta constant region primers amplified ligated cDNA in four rounds. TCRdb analysed the 5' RACE reads with MiXCR anew, one entry per CDR3 protein. The repertoire holds over 50,000 distinct CDR3 sequences, with 6% to 8% as singletons. This clonotype was counted between two and nine times. Its antigen is still unknown. A UMI-containing oligonucleotide was joined by 3' ligation to the TCR cDNA template. Whole-blood samples were roughly 2.3 ml of peripheral blood from healthy adult volunteers. Cells were not sorted; total RNA input targeted 1 to 1000 ng.

The clonotype was recovered from a female donor in good health. The rearrangement uses TRBV12-3 or TRBV12-4 and TRBJ2-1, with 8 positions matching TRBD1. The CDR3 here is CASSLGQGSYNEQFF. CDR3 in DNA: TGTGCCAGCAGTCTCGGACAGGGTTCCTACAATGAGCAGTTCTTC.